This TCR beta chain was sequenced for a study of blood T cell repertoires in COVID-19. Study information: Nucleic acid was either cDNA or gDNA, and it came from T cells, B-cell-depleted T cells, or PBMCs.

The authors' processing: Quantification of nucleated cells was approximated via reference gene primer amplification. Produced via immunoSEQ multiplex PCR; TCRdb's table is partial and in-frame only. The V and J calls and clone size come from that table; D and trimming were worked out from the DNA. The profile shows around 73,000 clones, about four fifths of them singletons. Sequencing was done on a sample of peripheral blood. This receptor was taken from a woman aged 60-75 years with acute or convalescent COVID-19.

CDR3 amino acids: CARSLGPGTHKHYQALYNEQFF. The CDR3 DNA is TGTGCCAGAAGCTTGGGCCCCGGGACTCACAAGCATTATCAAGCCCTATACAATGAGCAGTTCTTC. This chain connects TRBV5-3 to TRBJ2-1; D is possibly TRBD2 (6 bases). TRBV5-3 has ORF status, its function being uncertain. CDR3 length: 22 amino acids. V gave up 0 bases and J gave up 4 bases, with 32 bases separating them.